A single sample gave rise to the 14 T cell receptor beta chains below, sequenced in a study of T-cell reconstitution after alpha-beta-depleted transplantation in children. Unique molecular identifiers were incorporated into the prepared TCRbeta library. Each CDR3 protein is one row after TCRdb ran MiXCR on the PCR reads. The data contain 380,000 or so distinct CDR3 sequences, 10% to 15% of them singletons. Sample: PBMCs, taken from the stem cell graft. These receptors originate from a human donor who donated a stem cell graft to a child with Fanconi anemia.

This clonotype was observed a few times. The chain has TRBV5-5 and TRBJ2-7; the D gene is possibly TRBD2 (6 bases). The ends were cut back, 4 bases at V and 3 bases at J, with 14 bases in the middle. Germline V CDR1 and CDR2: SGHKS, YYEKEE (reference sequence). The CDR3 runs to 14 residues. The CDR3 nucleotides are TGTGCCAGCAGCCCATCGACGGACTACTACGAGCAGTACTTC. This encodes CASSPSTDYYEQYF.

The chain has TRBV24-1 and TRBJ1-1; D is unresolved. CDR3 size: 12 residues. V was clipped by 6 bases and J by 1 base, with 5 bases between them. Per germline, CDR1 KGHDR and CDR2 SFDVKD. The CDR3: CATSYGNTEAFF. The CDR3 region has the DNA TGTGCCACCAGTTACGGGAACACTGAAGCTTTCTTT.

Many counts were recorded for this clonotype. The chain is built from TRBV5-1 and TRBJ2-3; a weak D match, TRBD2 (6 bases). The ends were cut back, 4 bases at V and 6 bases at J, with 15 bases in the middle. Germline loops: CDR1 SGHRS, CDR2 YFSETQ. This CDR3 is 14 amino acids long. CDR3 amino acids: CASSQGGAGDTQYF. CDR3 nucleotide sequence: TGCGCCAGCAGCCAGGGCGGGGCCGGGGATACGCAGTATTTT. Full variable domain (remainder filled in from reference TRBV5-1 and TRBJ2-3): KAGVTQTPRYLIKTRGQQVTLSCSPISGHRSVSWYQQTPGQGLQFLFEYFSETQRNKGNFPGRFSGRQFSNSRSEMNVSTLELGDSALYLCASSQGGAGDTQYFGPGTRLTVL.

This clonotype was seen more than once but under ten times. The CDR3 DNA follows: TGTGCCAGCAGTTTACGGGCTAGCGGGGGAGACAATGAGCAGTTCTTC. This codes for CASSLRASGGDNEQFF. This chain links TRBV12-3 or TRBV12-4 with TRBJ2-1, with 10 bases fitting TRBD2. The CDR3 has 16 amino acids. V trimming: 2 bases; J trimming: 5 bases; junction bases outside the gene matches: 6.

This clonotype was counted between two and nine times. The V call is TRBV29-1, the J call TRBJ1-1; D is possibly TRBD1 (5 bases). The CDR3 runs to 13 residues. V was pared by 4 bases and J by 5 bases, with 14 bases between. CDR1 SQVTM and CDR2 ANQGSEA come from the germline V gene. CDR3 coding DNA: TGCAGCGTTGGAGAGGGGCCCTATACTGAAGCTTTCTTT. Protein sequence: CSVGEGPYTEAFF.

The chain recombines TRBV20-1 with TRBJ1-2; D ambiguous. This CDR3 is 12 amino acids long. Germline CDR1 and CDR2: DFQATT and SNEGSKA (reference sequence). V gave up 3 bases and J gave up 0 bases, with 5 bases separating them. The CDR3 region has the DNA TGCAGTGCTAGTGGGGCTAACTATGGCTACACCTTC. This codes for CSASGANYGYTF.

The chain employs TRBV6-5 and TRBJ1-1; possibly TRBD1 for D (6 bases). V lost 2 bases to trimming and J lost 4 bases, with 11 bases between them. The CDR3 runs to 14 residues. Germline values: CDR1 MNHEY, CDR2 SVGAGI. The CDR3 region has the DNA TGTGCCAGCAGTTACGGTGAAGGGGGCACTGAAGCTTTCTTT. It specifies CASSYGEGGTEAFF.

In its sample, this clonotype was seen a few times. The chain joins TRBV12-3 or TRBV12-4 to TRBJ1-1; no clear D. V was cut by 1 base and J by 14 bases, with 14 bases left in between. The CDR3 is 12 residues long. Here the CDR3 reads CASSLETWSVFF. CDR3 DNA sequence: TGTGCCAGCAGTTTAGAGACCTGGTCGGTATTCTTT.

This chain uses TRBV20-1 with TRBJ2-3; 8 bases line up with TRBD2. The V and J ends lost 0 bases and 6 bases, in that order; junction bases with no gene match: 8. The CDR3 extends over 15 amino acids. CDR1 and CDR2 (germline): DFQATT, SNEGSKA (reference sequence). CDR3 nucleotides: TGCAGTGCTAGAGATTTCGGGACTAGAGGGGATACGCAGTATTTT. Translated, it gives CSARDFGTRGDTQYF.

This clonotype was counted at least ten times. V and J are TRBV28 and TRBJ2-1, with 9 bases that match TRBD1. The CDR3 has 15 residues. Trimming took 5 bases from V and 7 from J; bases not matched to a gene: 9. Looked up from germline, CDR1 is MDHEN and CDR2 is SYDVKM. DNA of the CDR3: TGTGCCAGCAGTAACCAGGGACAGGGTTCAAATGAGCAGTTCTTC. Amino acids: CASSNQGQGSNEQFF.

This clonotype has a handful of counts. The chain couples TRBV20-1 to TRBJ2-1; D call uncertain. Trimming stripped 3 bases from V and 7 bases from J, with 16 bases between. Germline V lookup: CDR1 DFQATT, CDR2 SNEGSKA (reference sequence). The CDR3 contains 14 residues. CDR3 amino acids: CSASGSPPRNEQFF. The DNA of the CDR3 is TGCAGTGCTAGCGGATCTCCTCCCAGGAATGAGCAGTTCTTC.

V and J are TRBV27 and TRBJ2-1; a weak D match, TRBD2 (6 bases). Looked up from germline, CDR1 is MNHEY and CDR2 is SMNVEV (reference sequence). The CDR3 consists of 16 residues. V lost 5 bases and J lost 1, with 15 bases in between. CDR3 sequence: CASSPLRRGSYNEQFF. The CDR3 DNA reads as TGTGCCAGCAGTCCTCTAAGGAGGGGTTCCTACAATGAGCAGTTCTTC.

This clonotype was counted ten times or more. The rearrangement uses TRBV7-9 and TRBJ1-1; D gene ambiguous. Germline V gives CDR1 SEHNR, CDR2 FQNEAQ (reference sequence). The V and J ends lost 4 bases and 10 bases respectively, with 10 bases between them. The CDR3 covers 11 residues. The chain's CDR3 is CASSYDGLAFF. In DNA form, the CDR3 reads TGTGCCAGCAGCTATGACGGATTAGCTTTCTTT.

The chain recombines TRBV10-1 with TRBJ2-3; no definite D call. The germline V gene encodes CDR1 WNHNN and CDR2 SYGVQD (reference sequence). The CDR3 contains 14 residues. Trimming took off 0 bases at V and 4 bases at J, with 8 bases between the two ends. In DNA, the CDR3 is TGCGCCAGCAGTGAGTCGATAGTAGCAGATACGCAGTATTTT. It encodes CASSESIVADTQYF.